Shown below are 8 T cell receptor beta chains from a single sample sequenced in a study of tumor and adjacent non-tumor tissue in lung cancer. TCRbeta libraries were built with three rounds of nested PCR, modified from ARM-PCR. TCRdb independently ran MiXCR on the multiplex PCR reads; one entry per CDR3 protein. This table holds 200,000 or so distinct CDR3 sequences, less than 80% found once. This sample's RNA came from whole unsorted tissue. The material sequenced was lung tumor tissue. These receptor sequences come from a man aged 55-75 years with non-small cell lung cancer.

A note on this clonotype: A much larger clone is a single base away; this may be a read error. This sequence joins TRBV11-2 and TRBJ2-5, with 8 bases lining up with TRBD2. With V trimmed by 3 bases and J by 2 bases, 8 bases remained unmatched. There are 16 residues in the CDR3. Germline loops: CDR1 SGHAT, CDR2 FQNNGV. CDR3 sequence reads: CASSFGASGLQETQYF. In DNA form, the CDR3 reads TGTGCCAGCAGCTTCGGGGCTAGCGGGCTGCAAGAGACCCAGTACTTC.

V gene TRBV11-3 combines with J gene TRBJ2-7; D is uncertain. The V and J ends lost 0 bases and 3 bases respectively, with 9 bases between them. CDR1 is SGHNT, CDR2 YENEEA, per germline. The CDR3 loop spans 14 amino acids. CDR3 sequence reads: CASSLDLHCYEQYF. CDR3 bases: TGTGCCAGCAGCTTAGATCTGCACTGCTACGAGCAGTACTTC.

On this clonotype: Compared with germline, one end of the junction differs, possibly owing to a read error. The chain links TRBV20-1 to TRBJ2-7, with 7 nucleotides matching TRBD2. The CDR3 covers 13 residues. CDR1 DFQATT and CDR2 SNEGSKA come from the germline V gene (reference sequence). The DNA for the CDR3 is TGCAGTGCTAGAGAACCCCTAGCGGATGAGCACTACTTC. This codes for CSAREPLADEHYF.

Points on this clonotype: Germline and junction disagree at one end, which may indicate a read error. The chain recombines TRBV20-1 with TRBJ2-4; D may be TRBD1 (6 bases). The germline gives CDR1 DFQATT, CDR2 SNEGSKA (reference sequence). This CDR3 is 15 amino acids long. The CDR3 DNA follows: TGCAATGCTGTGACAGGCGGACAGGCCAAAAACATTCAGTACTTC. This translates into CNAVTGGQAKNIQYF.

As for this clonotype: One junction end disagrees with the germline gene, perhaps due to a read error. The rearrangement uses TRBV12-3 or TRBV12-4 and TRBJ1-3; no firm D call. The CDR3 is made up of 12 amino acids. CDR3 sequence: CASVVSGNTIYF. The CDR3 region has the DNA TGTGCCAGCGTAGTCTCTGGTAACACCATATATTTT.

A note on this clonotype: At one of its ends the junction is not consistent with the germline gene, which may arise from a read error. The CDR3 reads CVSSRDRESRQPQHF. Written as DNA, the CDR3 is TGCGTCAGCAGCCGCGACAGGGAGAGTAGACAGCCCCAGCATTTT. The rearrangement uses TRBV4-2 and TRBJ1-5; 7 nucleotides align to TRBD1. CDR3 size: 15 residues. Germline V gene sequence: CDR1 LGHNA, CDR2 YNFKEQ.

Regarding this clonotype: An end of the junction does not agree with germline; a read error may underlie this. The gene calls are TRBV30 and TRBJ1-1, with D unclear. Germline V gene data show CDR1 as GTSNPN and CDR2 as SVGIG (reference sequence). This CDR3 has 11 residues. CDR3 sequence reads: CAWTTGISAFF. CDR3 DNA sequence: TGTGCTTGGACCACTGGTATCTCGGCTTTCTTT.

This clonotype was seen a single time. A clone one base away is much larger, so this may be a read error. This chain links TRBV5-1 with TRBJ1-6; weak D call: TRBD1 (5 bases). CDR3 size: 16 residues. Germline V CDR1 and CDR2: SGHRS, YFSETQ. The CDR3 reads CASSWGDPRGNSPFHF. The CDR3 bases are TGCGCCAGCAGCTGGGGGGACCCGAGAGGGAATTCACCCTTCCACTTT.